These 21 T cell receptor beta chains came from one sample sequenced in a study of blood T cell repertoires in COVID-19. Sequencing was performed with immunoSEQ multiplex PCR; in TCRdb, only in-frame clones are kept and a portion is missing. The table includes a few hundred thousand clones, about 85% detected once. The sequenced sample was PBMCs or T cells enriched from blood (not recorded which). The origin of the receptors is a woman aged 60 to 75 who had recovered from COVID-19.

The chain has TRBV7-8 and TRBJ1-1, with TRBD1 as a possible D gene (5 bases). The CDR3 covers 15 residues. CDR1 SGHVS and CDR2 FQNEAQ come from the germline V gene. V gave up 4 bases and J gave up 8 bases, with 20 bases separating them. The CDR3 nucleotides are TGTGCCAGCAGCTCCTCGTCTTCAGGGAAGAGAGAAGCTTTCTTT. It specifies CASSSSSSGKREAFF.

The chain carries TRBV28 and TRBJ1-3; 7 bases map to TRBD1. The CDR3 has 15 amino acids. The J segment lost 8 bases and the V segment lost 7 bases, leaving 14 bases of the junction unmatched. The germline CDR1 and CDR2 sequences are MDHEN and SYDVKM. This CDR3 is CASTPPTGLGDTIYF. The CDR3 region has the DNA TGTGCCAGCACACCTCCGACAGGGTTGGGCGACACCATATATTTT.

The rearrangement joins TRBV7-9 to TRBJ2-7; D gene unclear. The CDR3 covers 14 residues. Trimming took off 4 bases at V and 0 bases at J, with 10 bases between the two ends. Germline CDR1 reads SEHNR; CDR2 reads FQNEAQ (reference sequence). The chain's CDR3 is CASSSPGSSYEQYF. Written as DNA, the CDR3 is TGTGCCAGCAGCTCCCCAGGCAGCTCCTACGAGCAGTACTTC.

In this sample, this clone turned up once. The chain carries TRBV21-1 and TRBJ1-2; the table calls TRBD1, which could not be checked here. TRBV21-1 is a documented pseudogene. The CDR3 spans 14 residues. Here the CDR3 reads CASSKEGAPGGYTF. The CDR3 nucleotides read TGTGCCAGCAGCAAAGAGGGGGCCCCGGGGGGCTACACCTTC.

This chain joins TRBV5-1 and TRBJ2-5, with D perhaps matching TRBD2 (6 bases). The CDR3 is 14 residues long. Looked up from germline, CDR1 is SGHRS and CDR2 is YFSETQ. The V gene lost 5 bases and the J gene lost 3 bases, with 14 bases spanning the gap. The CDR3 coding sequence is TGCGCCAGCAGTTGGGACTTGGTTAAAGAGACCCAGTACTTC. It codes for CASSWDLVKETQYF. The entire variable domain, with the rest obtained from reference TRBV5-1 and TRBJ2-5, is as follows: KAGVTQTPRYLIKTRGQQVTLSCSPISGHRSVSWYQQTPGQGLQFLFEYFSETQRNKGNFPGRFSGRQFSNSRSEMNVSTLELGDSALYLCASSWDLVKETQYFGPGTRLLVL.

The CDR3 region is CASSPGGQGYTGELFF. The CDR3 DNA reads as TGTGCCAGCAGTCCCGGGGGACAGGGTTACACCGGGGAGCTGTTTTTT. This chain connects TRBV27 to TRBJ2-2, with 9 bases fitting TRBD1. The germline V gene encodes CDR1 MNHEY and CDR2 SMNVEV (reference sequence). The CDR3 spans 16 residues. With V trimmed by 5 bases and J by 3 bases, 7 bases remained unmatched.

The V and J genes are TRBV6-6 and TRBJ1-1; D uncertain. The CDR3 is 13 residues long. Trimming pared 2 bases from V and 1 base from J, leaving 5 bases between. Germline loops: CDR1 MNHNY, CDR2 SVGAGI (reference sequence). CDR3 region: CASSYVQNTEAFF. In nucleotides, the CDR3 is TGTGCCAGCAGTTACGTCCAGAACACTGAAGCTTTCTTT.

J is TRBJ2-3 and V is TRBV13; 11 bases map to TRBD2. Germline lookup yields CDR1 PRHDT and CDR2 FYEKMQ (reference sequence). V shed 5 bases, J shed 6 bases, and the junction held 13 bases outside the gene matches. This CDR3 contains 17 residues. The CDR3 region has the DNA TGTGCCAGCAGCATACGACTAGCGGGGCCCCGAGGGGATACGCAGTATTTT. Translation: CASSIRLAGPRGDTQYF.

CDR3 sequence (DNA): TGTGCCAGCAGGCCCCCAACAGGGGTGGATTCACCCCTCCACTTT. Protein: CASRPPTGVDSPLHF. The chain couples TRBV28 to TRBJ1-6; 7 bases line up with TRBD1. Germline V gives CDR1 MDHEN, CDR2 SYDVKM. The V segment lost 6 bases and the J segment 8 bases; nucleotides outside the gene matches: 10. This CDR3 has 15 residues.

The CDR3 protein is CASSQERDGQPQHF. The DNA of the CDR3 is TGTGCCAGCAGCCAAGAGCGGGACGGGCAGCCCCAGCATTTT. The chain carries TRBV3-1 (or the pseudogene TRBV3-2) and TRBJ1-5; possibly TRBD1 for D (5 bases). There are 14 residues in the CDR3. Germline V CDR1 and CDR2: LGHDT, YNNKEL (reference sequence). V lost 0 bases, J lost 7 bases, and 10 bases lay in between.

This clone was seen only once. The CDR3 spells CAIHLGRGDGIRNEQFF. The CDR3, as DNA: TGTGCCATCCACCTGGGGCGCGGGGATGGTATTCGGAATGAGCAGTTCTTC. The chain joins TRBV18 to TRBJ2-1, with a weak D call TRBD2 (6 bases). The CDR3 spans 17 residues. The V end lost 10 bases, the J end lost 7 bases, and 29 bases lay between the germline ends. Per germline, CDR1 KGHSH and CDR2 LQKENI.

The rearrangement links TRBV7-9 to TRBJ2-7; no clear D. V was pared by 5 bases and J by 2 bases, with 10 bases between. Germline-derived CDR1 and CDR2 are SEHNR and FQNEAQ (reference sequence). The length of the CDR3 is 13 residues. DNA of the CDR3: TGTGCCAGCAGCATATCAGGTACCTACGAGCAGTACTTC. Protein product: CASSISGTYEQYF. Using reference TRBV7-9 and TRBJ2-7 for the parts outside the CDR3, the full variable domain is DTGVSQNPRHKITKRGQNVTFRCDPISEHNRLYWYRQTLGQGPEFLTYFQNEAQLEKSRLLSDRFSAERPKGSFSTLEIQRTEQGDSAMYLCASSISGTYEQYFGPGTRLTVT.

CDR3 DNA: TGTGCCACCTCGGGACTAGCGGGGGGTTTTGAGACCCAGTACTTC. Translated, it gives CATSGLAGGFETQYF. The chain couples TRBV2 to TRBJ2-5; TRBD2 matches 15 bases. This CDR3 has 15 amino acids. The ends lost 10 bases at V and 5 bases at J; junction bases unmatched: 8. Looked up from germline, CDR1 is SNHLY and CDR2 is FYNNEI.

The rearrangement links TRBV12-3 or TRBV12-4 to TRBJ2-5; perhaps TRBD2 as D (7 bases). V lost 6 bases and J 5 bases, leaving 13 bases between the germline ends. The CDR3 extends over 13 amino acids. CDR3 in DNA: TGTGCCAGCAGGAGGGGGGGGCGGGAGACCCAGTACTTC. This translates into CASRRGGRETQYF.

The V gene is TRBV5-4, the J gene TRBJ1-4; TRBD1 matches 9 bases. V trimming: 3 bases; J trimming: 0 bases; junction bases outside the gene matches: 0. Germline CDR1 and CDR2: SGHNT and YYREEE (reference sequence). The CDR3 covers 15 residues. The CDR3 nucleotides read TGTGCCAGCAGCTGGACAGGGGCAACTAATGAAAAACTGTTTTTT. This sequence encodes CASSWTGATNEKLFF.

This clone occurred once. The chain couples TRBV6-5 to TRBJ1-4; D unclear. This CDR3 contains 15 residues. Germline CDR1 reads MNHEY; CDR2 reads SVGAGI. With 6 bases removed from V and 1 base from J, the gap between germline ends came to 12 bases. The CDR3 loop is CASRRVLGTNEKLFF. The DNA of the CDR3 is TGTGCCAGCAGGAGGGTATTGGGAACTAATGAAAAACTGTTTTTT.

The V call is TRBV11-3, the J call TRBJ1-3; TRBD1 aligns across 8 bases. The trim removed 3 bases at V and 0 bases at J, leaving 7 bases unmatched. Germline CDR1 SGHNT, CDR2 YENEEA. The CDR3 covers 17 residues. The CDR3 sequence: CASSFGDRRFSGNTIYF. The DNA for the CDR3 is TGTGCCAGCAGCTTTGGGGACAGGAGATTCTCTGGAAACACCATATATTTT.

This clone was found a few times. The rearrangement joins TRBV7-9 to TRBJ1-4; D gene unclear. The CDR3 contains 15 residues. Germline V lookup: CDR1 SEHNR, CDR2 FQNEAQ (reference sequence). The V end lost 1 base, the J end lost 6 bases, and 12 bases lay between the germline ends. CDR3 sequence: CASSLGGNLHEKLFF. The CDR3 DNA follows: TGTGCCAGCAGCTTAGGAGGGAACCTACATGAAAAACTGTTTTTT.

This clone was counted between two and nine times. The rearrangement links TRBV2 to TRBJ1-5, with TRBD1 identical over 9 bases. CDR1 is SNHLY, CDR2 FYNNEI, per germline. Unmatched junction bases numbered 13, after V lost 3 bases and J lost 4 bases. There are 18 residues in the CDR3. CDR3 DNA: TGTGCCAGCAGTGACCCCCTGGGACAGGGTTTGGGAAATCAGCCCCAGCATTTT. Its protein is CASSDPLGQGLGNQPQHF.

The chain joins TRBV3-1 (or the pseudogene TRBV3-2) to TRBJ1-6, with 7 bases fitting TRBD1. V was clipped by 1 base and J by 13 bases; unmatched bases: 7. Germline V CDR1 and CDR2: LGHDT, YNNKEL (reference sequence). The CDR3 runs 14 residues. The CDR3 here is CASSQGQGGRPLHF. CDR3 sequence (DNA): TGTGCCAGCAGCCAAGGACAGGGAGGACGGCCCCTCCACTTT.

The chain recombines TRBV6-1 with TRBJ2-7; 11 bases are a match to TRBD1. Per germline, CDR1 MNHNS and CDR2 SASEGT. This CDR3 region has 15 residues. V dropped 2 bases and J dropped 6; count of bases not matched to a gene: 6. The CDR3 protein is CASSELWGQGGEQYF. The CDR3 region has the DNA TGTGCCAGCAGTGAACTCTGGGGACAGGGGGGCGAGCAGTACTTC.